This T cell receptor beta chain was identified during a study of cytomegalovirus exposure and HLA in healthy donors. Study observations and caveats: With later analysis, a missense DCLRE1C variant became linked to TCR beta V- and J-gene trimming. A later analysis found that most CMV-associated TCR beta chains appeared HLA-restricted. Reportedly, TCR beta sequences accurately predicted HLA-A and HLA-B alleles in most subjects. The classifier reportedly diagnosed cytomegalovirus status with high specificity and sensitivity.

Primers included in the PCR were 60 Vbeta and 13 Jbeta primers. TCRdb's copy holds only in-frame clones and misses some; the assay was immunoSEQ multiplex PCR. In the table there are about 120,000 clones, around four fifths of which are singletons. With V trimmed by 6 bases and J by 6 bases, 8 bases remained unmatched. The CDR3 is made up of 14 amino acids. The germline V gene encodes CDR1 MDHEN and CDR2 SYDVKM. About this clone: What it recognizes is unknown.

The rearrangement links TRBV28 to TRBJ1-5; 7 bases line up with TRBD1. The sequencing sample was made of PBMCs. The sequence derives from a woman in her 40s in good health and CMV-seronegative. The CDR3 sequence: CASRAGGLGQPQHF. As DNA, the CDR3 is TGTGCCAGCAGGGCAGGGGGGCTGGGTCAGCCCCAGCATTTT.